This TCR beta chain was documented in a study of T cell changes during pregnancy in multiple sclerosis. The length of the CDR3 is 15 residues. The germline V gene has CDR1 SNHLY and CDR2 FYNNEI. V gave up 6 bases and J gave up 2 bases; unmatched junction bases: 6. Using immunoSEQ multiplex PCR, the repertoire was profiled, and TCRdb retains in-frame clones only, with some absent. The sample contains fewer than 20,000 clones, around 97% of which appear only once. The sequence was obtained from a female donor with multiple sclerosis, enrolled in a pregnancy study. The input for sequencing was peripheral blood, taken in the third trimester of pregnancy. The V and J genes are TRBV2 and TRBJ2-7; 11 bases align to TRBD1. The CDR3 bases are TGTGCCAGCAGGGTCCGGGACAGGGGGGCCTACGAGCAGTACTTC. It yields the protein CASRVRDRGAYEQYF.